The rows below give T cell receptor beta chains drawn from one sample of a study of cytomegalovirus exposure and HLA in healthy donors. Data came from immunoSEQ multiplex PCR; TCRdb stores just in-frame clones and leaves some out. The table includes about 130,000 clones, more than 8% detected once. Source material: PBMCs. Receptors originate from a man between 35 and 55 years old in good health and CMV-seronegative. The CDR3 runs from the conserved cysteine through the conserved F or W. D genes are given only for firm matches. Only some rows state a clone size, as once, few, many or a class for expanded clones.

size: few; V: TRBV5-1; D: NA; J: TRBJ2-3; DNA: TGCGCCAGCAGCTACCCAGGGGAGGGTACAGATACGCAGTATTTT; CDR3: CASSYPGEGTDTQYF
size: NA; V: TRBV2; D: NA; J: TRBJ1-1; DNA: TGTGCCAGCAGTGGAGGCCGGAGCAACACTGAAGCTTTCTTT; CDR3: CASSGGRSNTEAFF
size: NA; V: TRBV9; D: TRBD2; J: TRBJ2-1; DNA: TGTGCCAGCAGCGTAGAGTTACTAGCGGGGGGTAAACAGTTCTTC; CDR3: CASSVELLAGGKQFF
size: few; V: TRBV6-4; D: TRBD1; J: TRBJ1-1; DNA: TGTGCCAGCAGTCAGGACAGGGCAGCGAACACTGAAGCTTTCTTT; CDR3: CASSQDRAANTEAFF
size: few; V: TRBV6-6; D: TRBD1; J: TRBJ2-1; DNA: TGTGCCAGCAGTTCCCAGGGGGCGGCTGAGCAGTTCTTC; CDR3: CASSSQGAAEQFF
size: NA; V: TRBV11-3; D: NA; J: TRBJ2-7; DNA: TGTGCCAGCAGCGTGGACAACTCCTACGAGCAGTACTTC; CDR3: CASSVDNSYEQYF
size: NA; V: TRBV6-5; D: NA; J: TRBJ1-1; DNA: TGTGCCAGCAGTTACTCCGAGACAGGGAACACTGAAGCTTTCTTT; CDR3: CASSYSETGNTEAFF
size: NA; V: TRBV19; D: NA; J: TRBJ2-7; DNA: TGTGCCAGTAGTATACAGGTTGGGTCTCCCGAGCAGTACTTC; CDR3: CASSIQVGSPEQYF
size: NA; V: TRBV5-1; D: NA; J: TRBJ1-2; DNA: TGCGCCAGCAGCGTCTCCCGGGACACAGACTATGGCTACACCTTC; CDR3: CASSVSRDTDYGYTF
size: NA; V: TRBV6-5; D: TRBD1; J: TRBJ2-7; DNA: TGTGCCAGCAGTCCCTCGGGGACAGGCTCCTACGAGCAGTACTTC; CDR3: CASSPSGTGSYEQYF
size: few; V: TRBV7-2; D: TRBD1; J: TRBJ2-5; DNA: TGTGCCAGCAGCCTGACAGGGGTGTTCGAAGAGACCCAGTACTTC; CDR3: CASSLTGVFEETQYF
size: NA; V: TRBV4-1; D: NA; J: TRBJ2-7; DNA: TGCGCCAGCAGCCGGGGGCTTCCCTCCCCCGAGCAGTACTTC; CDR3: CASSRGLPSPEQYF
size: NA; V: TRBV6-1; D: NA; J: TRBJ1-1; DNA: TGTGCCAGCAGTGAGGGCCCATACGACACTGAAGCTTTCTTT; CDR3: CASSEGPYDTEAFF
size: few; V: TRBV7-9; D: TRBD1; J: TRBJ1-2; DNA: TGTGCCAGCAGCTTTACAGGGGATAACTATGGCTACACCTTC; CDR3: CASSFTGDNYGYTF
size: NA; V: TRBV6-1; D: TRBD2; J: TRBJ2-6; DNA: TGTGCCAGCAGTGAAGCCTGGGGGGAGGGTGGGGCCAACGTCCTGACTTTC; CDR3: CASSEAWGEGGANVLTF
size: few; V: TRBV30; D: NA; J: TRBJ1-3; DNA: TGTGCCTGGAGTCCCCTTAGCCCATGGACAGTTGGAAACACCATATATTTT; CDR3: CAWSPLSPWTVGNTIYF
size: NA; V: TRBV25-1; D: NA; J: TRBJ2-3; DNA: TGTGCCTCCAAACTCCAGGGATTGCCAGATACGCAGTATTTT; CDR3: CASKLQGLPDTQYF
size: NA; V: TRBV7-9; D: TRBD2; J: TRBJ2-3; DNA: TGTGCCAGCAGCTTACTCGGGGGGAACACAGATACGCAGTATTTT; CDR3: CASSLLGGNTDTQYF
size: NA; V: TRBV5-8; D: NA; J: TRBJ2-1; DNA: TGTGCCAGCAGCTCAGAAGGGGGCAATGAGCAGTTCTTC; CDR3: CASSSEGGNEQFF
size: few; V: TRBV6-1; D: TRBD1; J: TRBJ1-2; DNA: TGTGCCAGCAGTGACGCAGGGGGGTATGGCTACACCTTC; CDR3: CASSDAGGYGYTF
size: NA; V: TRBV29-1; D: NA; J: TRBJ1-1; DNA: TGCAGCGTTTCTAAGGGAGGCACTGAAGCTTTCTTT; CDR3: CSVSKGGTEAFF
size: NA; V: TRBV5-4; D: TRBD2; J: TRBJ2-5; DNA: TGTGCCAGCAGCTTCAAAGCCCTGCGGGGGGCCCAAGAGACCCAGTACTTC; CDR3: CASSFKALRGAQETQYF
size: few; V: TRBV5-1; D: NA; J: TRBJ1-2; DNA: TGCGCCAGCAGCCCTCAGGACCCAGGGAAAGACAAGGGCTACACCTTC; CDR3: CASSPQDPGKDKGYTF
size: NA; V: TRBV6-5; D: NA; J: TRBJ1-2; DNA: TGTGCCAGCAGGCGCCTCCAGGGGCTCTATGGCTACACCTTC; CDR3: CASRRLQGLYGYTF
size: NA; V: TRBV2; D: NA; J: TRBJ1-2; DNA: TGTGCCAGCAGTATCAGTAGACCTAGTCTCACCTTC; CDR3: CASSISRPSLTF
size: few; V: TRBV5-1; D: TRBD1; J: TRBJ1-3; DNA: TGCGCCAGCAGCTTAGGCGAACCCGGGACAGGGAGAAACACCATATATTTT; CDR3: CASSLGEPGTGRNTIYF
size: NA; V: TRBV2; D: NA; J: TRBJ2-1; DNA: TGTGCCAGCAGGCTACGAAGCAATGAGCAGTTCTTC; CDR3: CASRLRSNEQFF
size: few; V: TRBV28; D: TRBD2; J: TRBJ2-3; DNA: TGTGCCAGCAGGCCCCCTATCGGGGGGGCCCCGTTTAGCACAGATACGCAGTATTTT; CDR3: CASRPPIGGAPFSTDTQYF
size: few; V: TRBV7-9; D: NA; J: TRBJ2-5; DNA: TGTGCCAGCAGCTTAGGGGGCGGGGCCAAAGAGACCCAGTACTTC; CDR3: CASSLGGGAKETQYF
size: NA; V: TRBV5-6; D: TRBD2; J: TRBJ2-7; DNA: TGTGCCAGCAGTCCCCCGTGGGCGGGGGGGGACGAGCAGTACTTC; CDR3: CASSPPWAGGDEQYF
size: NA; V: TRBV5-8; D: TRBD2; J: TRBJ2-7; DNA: TGTGCCAGCAGTTTGGGACTAGCAGGCGAGCAGTACTTC; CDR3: CASSLGLAGEQYF
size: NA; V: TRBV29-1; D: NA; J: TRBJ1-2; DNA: TGCAGCGTTGAAGACGGGACAAGCTATGGCTACACCTTC; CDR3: CSVEDGTSYGYTF
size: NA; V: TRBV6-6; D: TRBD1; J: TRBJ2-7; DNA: TGTGCCAGCAGTTACTCGACAGGGGGGAGCTCCTACGAGCAGTACTTC; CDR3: CASSYSTGGSSYEQYF
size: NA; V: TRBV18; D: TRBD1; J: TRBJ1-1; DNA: TGTGCCAGCTCACCCCTAGACAGGGACACTGAAGCTTTCTTT; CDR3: CASSPLDRDTEAFF
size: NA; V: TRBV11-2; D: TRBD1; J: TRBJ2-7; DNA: TGTGCCAGCAGCTGGGCGGGACAGGGGGAGGTGTACTTC; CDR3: CASSWAGQGEVYF
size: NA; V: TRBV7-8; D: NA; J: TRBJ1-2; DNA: TGTGCCAGCAGCCCAGGGGCCAGCCTCTATGGCTACACCTTC; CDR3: CASSPGASLYGYTF
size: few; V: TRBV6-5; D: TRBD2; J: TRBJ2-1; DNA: TGTGCCAGCAGCCCAACTAGCGGGGTCGGCAATGAGCAGTTCTTC; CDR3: CASSPTSGVGNEQFF
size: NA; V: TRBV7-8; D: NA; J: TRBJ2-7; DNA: TGTGCCAGCAGCTGGCGGCCTTTCTACGAGCAGTACTTC; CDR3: CASSWRPFYEQYF
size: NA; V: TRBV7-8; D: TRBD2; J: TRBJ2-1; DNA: TGTGCCAGCAGCAATCGAGCGGGGAACAATGAGCAGTTCTTC; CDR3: CASSNRAGNNEQFF
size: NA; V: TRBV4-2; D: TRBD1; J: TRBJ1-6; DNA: TGTGCCAGCAGGCGACAGGGGGAAGTGGGGGGCCCCCTCCACTTT; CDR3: CASRRQGEVGGPLHF
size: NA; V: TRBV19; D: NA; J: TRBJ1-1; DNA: TGTGCCAGTACCTATAGGGGTCGCGAAGCTTTCTTT; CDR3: CASTYRGREAFF
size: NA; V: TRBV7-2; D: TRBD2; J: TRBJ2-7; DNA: TGTGCCAGCAGCTCCCAGGGTCTAGCGGGGGCCTACGAGCAGTACTTC; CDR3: CASSSQGLAGAYEQYF
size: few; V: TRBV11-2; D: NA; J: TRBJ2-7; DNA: TGTGCCAGCAGCTTAGATAGGGGAAGGTCCTACGAGCAGTACTTC; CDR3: CASSLDRGRSYEQYF
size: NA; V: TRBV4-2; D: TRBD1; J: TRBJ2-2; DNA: TGTGCCAGCAGCCAAGAAGGGCAGGGGGCCACCGGGGAGCTGTTTTTT; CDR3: CASSQEGQGATGELFF